This T cell receptor (beta chain) came from a study of somatic mutations in cytotoxic T cells in rheumatoid arthritis. The CDR3 is 18 residues long. From germline, CDR1 is SGHTA and CDR2 FQGTGA. The V segment lost 0 bases and the J segment 5 bases; nucleotides outside the gene matches: 5. Original data processing: Rarely did patient CD8+ clones above 1% match published virus-specific TCRB sequences. TCRdb's copy holds only in-frame clones and misses some; the assay was immunoSEQ multiplex PCR. V and J calls and clone size are those listed in that table; D and trimming were worked out from the DNA. Here the sample spans about 29,000 clones, around 84% being singletons.

Material for sequencing was CD8+ T cells sorted from blood. The chain couples TRBV7-3 to TRBJ2-3; 16 bases line up with TRBD2. The receptor was isolated from an adult with rheumatoid arthritis. DNA of the CDR3: TGTGCCAGCAGCTTAACCGGGACTAGCGGGAGGGTAATAGATACGCAGTATTTT. Translation: CASSLTGTSGRVIDTQYF.